Included here is one T cell receptor (beta chain) sequence, with context. The antigen is not known. The entry originates in a study of T-cell memory formation after mild COVID-19. Study-level findings and limits: Later expanders leaned CD4+, whereas day 15 to 85 contracting clones were balanced CD4/CD8.

TCRdb ran MiXCR on the 5' RACE reads and lists one entry per CDR3 protein. The profile shows about 300,000 distinct CDR3 sequences, just under 20% of them singletons. The CDR3 covers 15 residues. J lost 3 bases, V lost 5 bases, and 9 bases had no gene match. CDR1 is PRHDT and CDR2 is FYEKMQ in the germline V gene (reference sequence). The sequence came from a man in his late teens or twenties who had mild COVID-19 (a few samples of this study predate the infection). Cell type and time point are not known. The material sequenced was PBMCs or a T cell subset sorted from them (not recorded which). The V call is TRBV13, the J call TRBJ2-5; 7 bases line up with TRBD1. Written as DNA, the CDR3 is TGTGCCAGCAGCCAGGGGGTAGGGCCCGAAGAGACCCAGTACTTC. Its protein is CASSQGVGPEETQYF. Filled out from reference TRBV13 and TRBJ2-5, the complete variable domain reads AAGVIQSPRHLIKEKRETATLKCYPIPRHDTVYWYQQGPGQDPQFLISFYEKMQSDKGSIPDRFSAQQFSDYHSELNMSSLELGDSALYFCASSQGVGPEETQYFGPGTRLLVL.